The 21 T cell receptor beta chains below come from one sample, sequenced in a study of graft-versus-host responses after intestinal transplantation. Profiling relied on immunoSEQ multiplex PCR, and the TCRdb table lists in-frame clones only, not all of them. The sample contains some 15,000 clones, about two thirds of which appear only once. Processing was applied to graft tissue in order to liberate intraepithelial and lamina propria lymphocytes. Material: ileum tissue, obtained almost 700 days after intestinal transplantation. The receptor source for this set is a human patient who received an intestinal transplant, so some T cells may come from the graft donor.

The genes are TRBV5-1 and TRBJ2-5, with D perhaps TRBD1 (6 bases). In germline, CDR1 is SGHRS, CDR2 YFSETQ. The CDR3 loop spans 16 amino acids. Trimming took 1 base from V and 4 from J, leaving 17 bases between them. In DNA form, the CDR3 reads TGCGCCAGCAGCTTGTTCCTGCCAGGGGCAGGAGAGACCCAGTACTTC. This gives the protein CASSLFLPGAGETQYF.

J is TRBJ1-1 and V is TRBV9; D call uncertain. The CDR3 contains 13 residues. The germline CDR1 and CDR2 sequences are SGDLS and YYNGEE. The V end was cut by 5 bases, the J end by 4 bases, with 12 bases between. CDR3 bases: TGTGCCAGCAGTAACGGGGTAGGCACTGAAGCTTTCTTT. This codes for CASSNGVGTEAFF.

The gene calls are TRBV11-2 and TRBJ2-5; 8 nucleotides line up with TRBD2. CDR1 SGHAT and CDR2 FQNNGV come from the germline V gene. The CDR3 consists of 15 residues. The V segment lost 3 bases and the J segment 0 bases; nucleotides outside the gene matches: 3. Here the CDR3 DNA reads TGTGCCAGCAGCTTGAGCGGGGGCAACCAAGAGACCCAGTACTTC. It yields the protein CASSLSGGNQETQYF.

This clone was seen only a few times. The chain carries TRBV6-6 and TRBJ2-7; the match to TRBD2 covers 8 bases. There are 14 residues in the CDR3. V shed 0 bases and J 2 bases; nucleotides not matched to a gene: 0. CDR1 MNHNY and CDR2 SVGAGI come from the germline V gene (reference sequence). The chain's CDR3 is CASSYSSGAYEQYF. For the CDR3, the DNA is TGTGCCAGCAGTTACTCTAGCGGGGCCTACGAGCAGTACTTC.

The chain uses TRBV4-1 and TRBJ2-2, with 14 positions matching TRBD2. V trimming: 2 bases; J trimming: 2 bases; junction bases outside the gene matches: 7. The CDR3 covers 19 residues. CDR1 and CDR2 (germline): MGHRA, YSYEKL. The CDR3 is CASSQWTSGGSFNTGELFF. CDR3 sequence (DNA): TGCGCCAGCAGCCAATGGACTAGCGGGGGGTCTTTCAACACCGGGGAGCTGTTTTTT.

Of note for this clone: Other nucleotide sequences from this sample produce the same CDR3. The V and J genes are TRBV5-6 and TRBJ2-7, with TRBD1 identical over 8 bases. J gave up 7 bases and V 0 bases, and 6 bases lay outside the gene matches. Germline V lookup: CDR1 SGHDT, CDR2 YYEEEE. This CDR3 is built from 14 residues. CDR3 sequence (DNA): TGTGCCAGCAGCTTGGGCTGGACAGGGAGTGAGCAGTACTTC. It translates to CASSLGWTGSEQYF.

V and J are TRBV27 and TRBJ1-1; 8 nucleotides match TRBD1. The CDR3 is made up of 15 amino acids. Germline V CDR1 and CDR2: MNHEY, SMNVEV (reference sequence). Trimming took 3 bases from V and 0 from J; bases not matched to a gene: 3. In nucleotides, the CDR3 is TGTGCCAGCAGTTTGAGCAGGGGGCTGAACACTGAAGCTTTCTTT. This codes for CASSLSRGLNTEAFF.

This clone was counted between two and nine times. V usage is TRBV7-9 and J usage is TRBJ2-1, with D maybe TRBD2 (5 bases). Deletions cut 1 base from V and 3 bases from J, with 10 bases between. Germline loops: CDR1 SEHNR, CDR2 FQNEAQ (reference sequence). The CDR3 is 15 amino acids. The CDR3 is CASSLDEGLYNEQFF. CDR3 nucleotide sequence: TGTGCCAGCAGCTTAGATGAGGGCCTCTACAATGAGCAGTTCTTC. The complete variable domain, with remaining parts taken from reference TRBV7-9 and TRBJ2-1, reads DTGVSQNPRHKITKRGQNVTFRCDPISEHNRLYWYRQTLGQGPEFLTYFQNEAQLEKSRLLSDRFSAERPKGSFSTLEIQRTEQGDSAMYLCASSLDEGLYNEQFFGPGTRLTVL.

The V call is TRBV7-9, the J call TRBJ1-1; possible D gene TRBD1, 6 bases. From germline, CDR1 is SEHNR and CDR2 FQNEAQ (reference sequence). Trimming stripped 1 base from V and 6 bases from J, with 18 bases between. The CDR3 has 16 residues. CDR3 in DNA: TGTGCCAGCAGCTTAGGACGCGGTGCGGGGGGCTCTGAAGCTTTCTTT. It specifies CASSLGRGAGGSEAFF. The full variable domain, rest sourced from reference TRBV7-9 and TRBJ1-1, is DTGVSQNPRHKITKRGQNVTFRCDPISEHNRLYWYRQTLGQGPEFLTYFQNEAQLEKSRLLSDRFSAERPKGSFSTLEIQRTEQGDSAMYLCASSLGRGAGGSEAFFGQGTRLTVV.

CDR3 region: CASSDLQGHILTGELFF. DNA for the CDR3: TGTGCCAGCAGTGATTTGCAGGGCCACATCCTGACCGGGGAGCTGTTTTTT. The J gene is TRBJ2-2, the V gene TRBV6-4; the D gene is possibly TRBD1 (5 bases). V dropped 3 bases and J dropped 5 bases, with 19 bases sitting between them. Germline loops: CDR1 MRHNA, CDR2 SNTAGT. The CDR3 is 17 amino acids.

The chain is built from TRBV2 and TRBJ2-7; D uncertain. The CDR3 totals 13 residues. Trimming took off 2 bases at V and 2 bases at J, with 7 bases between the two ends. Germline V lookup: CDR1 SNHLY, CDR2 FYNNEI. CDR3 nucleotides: TGTGCCAGCAGTGAAAGGCGGACCTACGAGCAGTACTTC. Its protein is CASSERRTYEQYF. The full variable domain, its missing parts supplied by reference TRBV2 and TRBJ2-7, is EPEVTQTPSHQVTQMGQEVILRCVPISNHLYFYWYRQILGQKVEFLVSFYNNEISEKSEIFDDQFSVERPDGSNFTLKIRSTKLEDSAMYFCASSERRTYEQYFGPGTRLTVT.

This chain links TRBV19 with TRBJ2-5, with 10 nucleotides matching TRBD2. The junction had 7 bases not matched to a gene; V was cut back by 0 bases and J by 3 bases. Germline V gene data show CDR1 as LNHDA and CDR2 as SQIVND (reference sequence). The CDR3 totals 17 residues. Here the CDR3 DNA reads TGTGCCAGTAGTATAGACAGTCTAGCGGGGGCCAAAGAGACCCAGTACTTC. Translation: CASSIDSLAGAKETQYF.

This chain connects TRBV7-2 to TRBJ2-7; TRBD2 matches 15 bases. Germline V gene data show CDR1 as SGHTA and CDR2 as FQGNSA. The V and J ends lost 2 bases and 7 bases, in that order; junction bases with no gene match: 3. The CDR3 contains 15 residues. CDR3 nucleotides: TGTGCCAGCAGCTTAATGGGACTAGCGGGGGGTGAGCAGTACTTC. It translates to CASSLMGLAGGEQYF.

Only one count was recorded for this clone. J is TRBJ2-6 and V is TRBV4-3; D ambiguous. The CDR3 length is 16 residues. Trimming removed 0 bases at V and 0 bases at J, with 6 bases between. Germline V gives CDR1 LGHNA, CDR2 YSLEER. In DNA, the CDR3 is TGCGCCAGCAGCCAAGATGGCAGCTCTGGGGCCAACGTCCTGACTTTC. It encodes CASSQDGSSGANVLTF.

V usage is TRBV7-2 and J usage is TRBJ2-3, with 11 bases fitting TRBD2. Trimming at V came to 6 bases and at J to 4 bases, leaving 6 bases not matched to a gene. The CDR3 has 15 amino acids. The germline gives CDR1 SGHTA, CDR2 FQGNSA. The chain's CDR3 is CASRDIAGGPDTQYF. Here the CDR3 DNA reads TGTGCCAGCAGAGATATAGCGGGGGGGCCAGATACGCAGTATTTT.

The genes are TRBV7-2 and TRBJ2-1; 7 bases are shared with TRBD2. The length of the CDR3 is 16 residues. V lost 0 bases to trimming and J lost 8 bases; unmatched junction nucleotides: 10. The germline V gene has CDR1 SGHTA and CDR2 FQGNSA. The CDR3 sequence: CASSLAVRAGTYEQFF. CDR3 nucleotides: TGTGCCAGCAGCTTAGCGGTGAGAGCGGGGACTTATGAGCAGTTCTTC.

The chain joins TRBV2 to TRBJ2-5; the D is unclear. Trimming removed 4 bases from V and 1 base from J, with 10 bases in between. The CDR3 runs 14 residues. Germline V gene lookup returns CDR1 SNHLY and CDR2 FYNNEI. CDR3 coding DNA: TGTGCCAGCAGTGGAAGAGAAATCCAAGAGACCCAGTACTTC. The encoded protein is CASSGREIQETQYF.

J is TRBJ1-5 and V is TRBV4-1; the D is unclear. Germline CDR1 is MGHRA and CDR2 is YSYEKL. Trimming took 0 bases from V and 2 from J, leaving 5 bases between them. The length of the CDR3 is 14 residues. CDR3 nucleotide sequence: TGCGCCAGCAGCCAAGACGGGGGCAATCAGCCCCAGCATTTT. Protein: CASSQDGGNQPQHF.

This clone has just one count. The CDR3, as DNA: TGCGCCAGCAGCTTGGAGCCCGGGGGGGTTGAAGATACGCAGTATTTT. Protein: CASSLEPGGVEDTQYF. The chain uses TRBV5-1 and TRBJ2-3; TRBD2 aligns across 8 bases. CDR1 and CDR2 from the germline V gene are SGHRS and YFSETQ. The CDR3 covers 16 residues. Losses at the gene ends were 0 bases for V and 5 bases for J; bases not matched to a gene: 8.

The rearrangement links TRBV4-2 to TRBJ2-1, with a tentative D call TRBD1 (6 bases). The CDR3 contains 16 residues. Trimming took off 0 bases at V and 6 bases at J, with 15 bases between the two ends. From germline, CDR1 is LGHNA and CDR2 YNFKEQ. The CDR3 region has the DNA TGTGCCAGCAGCCAAGATGGGGACGGACAGAGCAATGAGCAGTTCTTC. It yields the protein CASSQDGDGQSNEQFF.

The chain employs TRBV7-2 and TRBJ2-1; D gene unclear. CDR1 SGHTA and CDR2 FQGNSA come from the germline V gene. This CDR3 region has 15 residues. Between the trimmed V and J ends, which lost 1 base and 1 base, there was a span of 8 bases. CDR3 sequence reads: CASSLVPGSYNEQFF. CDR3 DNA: TGTGCCAGCAGCTTAGTTCCCGGGTCCTACAATGAGCAGTTCTTC.